This is a list of T cell receptor beta chains from one sample in a study of CD8 T cells in ankylosing spondylitis. One entry per CDR3 protein, called by TCRdb with MiXCR from the 5' RACE reads. This table has 700,000 or so distinct CDR3 sequences, under 20% appearing once. What was sequenced was blood, either unsorted or a sorted T cell fraction (not recorded which). These receptors were obtained from a male donor with ankylosing spondylitis. CDR3s include the opening cysteine and the closing phenylalanine or tryptophan. Fields, in order: V gene, CDR3 length, D gene, clone size, J gene, CDR3 protein, CDR3 DNA. D genes are given only for firm matches. Rows give clone size only sometimes, using once, few, many, or a class for an expanded clone.

v_gene: TRBV9; len: 11; d_gene: .; abundance: .; j_gene: TRBJ1-6; CDR3aa: CASRVGSPLHF; CDR3nt: TGTGCCAGCAGGGTGGGTTCACCCCTCCACTTT
v_gene: TRBV5-1; len: 12; d_gene: .; abundance: many; j_gene: TRBJ2-5; CDR3aa: CASSLAQETQYF; CDR3nt: TGCGCCAGCAGCTTGGCTCAAGAGACCCAGTACTTC
v_gene: TRBV12-3/TRBV12-4; len: 15; d_gene: .; abundance: .; j_gene: TRBJ2-7; CDR3aa: CASSLTTGYGYEQYF; CDR3nt: TGTGCCAGCAGTTTAACAACAGGGTACGGGTACGAGCAGTACTTC
v_gene: TRBV7-6; len: 18; d_gene: TRBD1; abundance: few; j_gene: TRBJ2-2; CDR3aa: CASSLGRTGGPITGELFF; CDR3nt: TGTGCCAGCAGTTTAGGCCGGACAGGAGGCCCGATCACCGGGGAGCTGTTTTTT
v_gene: TRBV25-1; len: 15; d_gene: TRBD1; abundance: .; j_gene: TRBJ1-5; CDR3aa: CASSEGTGHNQPQHF; CDR3nt: TGTGCCAGCAGTGAAGGGACAGGGCACAATCAGCCCCAGCATTTT
v_gene: TRBV27; len: 20; d_gene: TRBD1; abundance: .; j_gene: TRBJ2-1; CDR3aa: CASSQPGGLKDRGSYNEQFF; CDR3nt: TGTGCCAGCAGCCAACCGGGGGGTCTAAAGGACAGGGGCTCCTACAATGAGCAGTTCTTC
v_gene: TRBV2; len: 13; d_gene: .; abundance: few; j_gene: TRBJ1-1; CDR3aa: CASTGIRNTEAFF; CDR3nt: TGTGCCAGCACAGGGATTAGGAACACTGAAGCTTTCTTT
v_gene: TRBV20-1; len: 13; d_gene: TRBD2; abundance: few; j_gene: TRBJ2-3; CDR3aa: CSATRTSGDTQYF; CDR3nt: TGCAGTGCTACAAGGACTAGCGGGGATACGCAGTATTTT
v_gene: TRBV20-1; len: 13; d_gene: TRBD2; abundance: few; j_gene: TRBJ2-1; CDR3aa: CSASGSPYNEQFF; CDR3nt: TGCAGTGCCAGCGGGAGTCCCTACAATGAGCAGTTCTTC
v_gene: TRBV5-6; len: 12; d_gene: .; abundance: .; j_gene: TRBJ2-1; CDR3aa: CASSRGAFEQFF; CDR3nt: TGTGCCAGCAGCCGGGGGGCGTTTGAGCAGTTCTTC
v_gene: TRBV4-1; len: 14; d_gene: TRBD2; abundance: .; j_gene: TRBJ2-1; CDR3aa: CASRSGSSLDEQFF; CDR3nt: TGCGCCAGCAGAAGCGGGAGCTCCTTGGATGAGCAGTTCTTC
v_gene: TRBV12-3/TRBV12-4; len: 13; d_gene: .; abundance: many; j_gene: TRBJ1-1; CDR3aa: CASSYGANTEAFF; CDR3nt: TGTGCCAGCAGTTACGGGGCGAACACTGAAGCTTTCTTT
v_gene: TRBV20-1; len: 14; d_gene: .; abundance: many; j_gene: TRBJ2-4; CDR3aa: CSARDRGKEGIQYF; CDR3nt: TGCAGTGCTAGAGATCGGGGGAAAGAGGGCATTCAGTACTTC
v_gene: TRBV5-1; len: 17; d_gene: TRBD2; abundance: few; j_gene: TRBJ2-7; CDR3aa: CASSEGLAGARSYEQYF; CDR3nt: TGCGCCAGCAGCGAGGGACTAGCGGGGGCGCGCTCCTACGAGCAGTACTTC
v_gene: TRBV29-1; len: 15; d_gene: TRBD1; abundance: .; j_gene: TRBJ2-1; CDR3aa: CSVGTGLLVNNEQFF; CDR3nt: TGCAGCGTGGGGACAGGACTTCTGGTTAACAATGAGCAGTTCTTC
v_gene: TRBV7-2; len: 15; d_gene: .; abundance: few; j_gene: TRBJ1-1; CDR3aa: CASSLTAGANTEAFF; CDR3nt: TGTGCCAGCAGCTTAACGGCAGGGGCCAACACTGAAGCTTTCTTT
v_gene: TRBV2; len: 14; d_gene: .; abundance: few; j_gene: TRBJ2-3; CDR3aa: CASSSDTSTDTQYF; CDR3nt: TGTGCCAGCAGTTCGGACACCTCGACAGATACGCAGTATTTT
v_gene: TRBV7-6; len: 15; d_gene: .; abundance: .; j_gene: TRBJ2-3; CDR3aa: CASSLAKSSTDTQYF; CDR3nt: TGTGCCAGCAGCCTCGCAAAATCTAGCACAGATACGCAGTATTTT
v_gene: TRBV6-2/TRBV6-3; len: 12; d_gene: .; abundance: .; j_gene: TRBJ1-1; CDR3aa: CASSYRGQQAFF; CDR3nt: TGTGCCAGCAGTTACCGGGGCCAACAAGCTTTCTTT
v_gene: TRBV20-1; len: 15; d_gene: .; abundance: .; j_gene: TRBJ1-5; CDR3aa: CSASEDSTSNQPQHF; CDR3nt: TGCAGTGCTAGTGAGGACAGCACGAGCAATCAGCCCCAGCATTTT
v_gene: TRBV5-5; len: 15; d_gene: TRBD1; abundance: .; j_gene: TRBJ2-7; CDR3aa: CASSLAPGQIYEQYF; CDR3nt: TGTGCCAGCAGCTTAGCCCCGGGACAGATATACGAGCAGTACTTC
v_gene: TRBV15; len: 13; d_gene: .; abundance: .; j_gene: TRBJ2-2; CDR3aa: CATSTISTGELFF; CDR3nt: TGTGCCACCAGCACTATAAGCACCGGGGAGCTGTTTTTT
v_gene: TRBV21-1; len: 14; d_gene: .; abundance: few; j_gene: TRBJ2-7; CDR3aa: CAGALAGFSYEQYF; CDR3nt: TGTGCCGGGGCGCTAGCGGGCTTCTCCTACGAGCAGTACTTC
v_gene: TRBV12-5; len: 17; d_gene: TRBD2; abundance: .; j_gene: TRBJ2-3; CDR3aa: CASGFETSGVITDTQYF; CDR3nt: TGTGCTAGTGGTTTCGAGACTAGCGGGGTTATCACAGATACGCAGTATTTT
v_gene: TRBV15; len: 15; d_gene: .; abundance: few; j_gene: TRBJ2-3; CDR3aa: CATSRKGSSTDTQYF; CDR3nt: TGTGCCACCAGCAGAAAGGGGTCTAGCACAGATACGCAGTATTTT
v_gene: TRBV12-3/TRBV12-4; len: 13; d_gene: .; abundance: .; j_gene: TRBJ1-1; CDR3aa: CASTPGKDTEAFF; CDR3nt: TGTGCCAGCACCCCCGGGAAGGACACTGAAGCTTTCTTT
v_gene: TRBV27; len: 14; d_gene: .; abundance: .; j_gene: TRBJ2-7; CDR3aa: CASSYRDTAYEQYF; CDR3nt: TGTGCCAGCAGTTACCGGGACACCGCCTACGAGCAGTACTTC
v_gene: TRBV12-3/TRBV12-4; len: 13; d_gene: TRBD1; abundance: .; j_gene: TRBJ2-5; CDR3aa: CASRSGDRGTQYF; CDR3nt: TGTGCCAGCAGGTCGGGGGACAGGGGGACCCAGTACTTC
v_gene: TRBV2; len: 14; d_gene: .; abundance: many; j_gene: TRBJ1-2; CDR3aa: CASSEAGQGGGYTF; CDR3nt: TGTGCCAGCAGTGAAGCTGGCCAGGGAGGTGGCTACACCTTC